A selection of T cell receptor beta chains follows, all from one sample in a study of identical twins. In TCRdb, the 5' RACE reads were re-called with MiXCR into one record per CDR3 protein. The repertoire holds more than 400,000 distinct CDR3 sequences, with roughly 15% as singletons. This sample also belongs to another study, concerning yellow fever vaccine responses in identical twins.

What was sequenced was CD4+ T cells sorted from blood. The receptors were sampled from a woman between 18 and 29 years old in good health. CDR3s include the opening cysteine and the closing phenylalanine or tryptophan. D genes are given only for firm matches. Not every row has a clone size; where given, it reads once, few, many or a size class.

D gene,J gene,clone size,V gene,CDR3 protein,CDR3 DNA
NA,TRBJ2-1,NA,TRBV3-1,CASSQDVLATSYNEQFF,TGTGCCAGCAGCCAAGATGTCCTAGCGACTTCCTACAATGAGCAGTTCTTC
NA,TRBJ2-5,NA,TRBV12-3/TRBV12-4,CASSLKAGQETQYF,TGTGCCAGCAGTTTAAAGGCGGGGCAAGAGACCCAGTACTTC
TRBD2,TRBJ2-7,NA,TRBV20-1,CSALRQGGPLSSEQYF,TGCAGTGCTCTGCGCCAGGGAGGGCCCCTATCCAGCGAGCAGTACTTC
NA,TRBJ2-6,once,TRBV6-1,CASSKHGTLVVGANVLTF,TGTGCCAGCAGTAAACACGGGACACTCGTAGTGGGGGCCAACGTCCTGACTTTC
NA,TRBJ2-5,NA,TRBV7-2,CASSRGTKETQYF,TGTGCCAGCAGCCGCGGGACAAAAGAGACCCAGTACTTC
NA,TRBJ2-2,NA,TRBV5-6,CASSYRPGELFF,TGTGCCAGCAGCTACCGACCCGGGGAGCTGTTTTTT
TRBD1,TRBJ1-2,NA,TRBV20-1,CSARETGFANYGYTF,TGCAGTGCTAGAGAGACAGGGTTCGCGAACTATGGCTACACCTTC
NA,TRBJ1-1,NA,TRBV6-1,CASSDRVTNTEAFF,TGTGCCAGCAGTGACAGGGTAACGAACACTGAAGCTTTCTTT
NA,TRBJ2-7,NA,TRBV7-3,CASSSDSSGRSQYF,TGTGCCAGCAGCTCCGACTCATCCGGACGTTCGCAGTACTTC
NA,TRBJ1-1,few,TRBV11-2,CASSLLINTEAFF,TGTGCCAGCAGCTTACTCATTAACACTGAAGCTTTCTTT
NA,TRBJ2-7,few,TRBV28,CASSFQHRRTYSYEQYF,TGTGCCAGCAGTTTCCAGCATCGAAGGACCTATTCCTACGAGCAGTACTTC
NA,TRBJ2-2,few,TRBV5-1,CASSLTSLLTGELFF,TGCGCCAGCAGCTTAACTAGCCTTTTAACCGGGGAGCTGTTTTTT
NA,TRBJ2-1,NA,TRBV20-1,CSTFEPGSYNEQFF,TGCAGTACATTCGAGCCGGGGTCCTACAATGAGCAGTTCTTC
TRBD2,TRBJ2-1,few,TRBV9,CASNSQAGAWGNEQFF,TGTGCCAGCAACAGCCAAGCGGGAGCCTGGGGGAATGAGCAGTTCTTC
TRBD1,TRBJ2-5,few,TRBV27,CASSVMGAGGPFTQYF,TGTGCCAGCAGTGTGATGGGGGCAGGGGGCCCGTTCACCCAGTACTTC
TRBD1,TRBJ1-2,many,TRBV7-2,CASSLGTGYGYTF,TGTGCCAGCAGCTTAGGGACAGGCTATGGCTACACCTTC
NA,TRBJ2-2,NA,TRBV10-3,CAISESHGINTGELFF,TGTGCCATCAGTGAGTCTCACGGAATCAACACCGGGGAGCTGTTTTTT
NA,TRBJ2-5,few,TRBV20-1,CSAPSGTSQETQYF,TGCAGTGCTCCTTCTGGGACCTCCCAAGAGACCCAGTACTTC
NA,TRBJ2-3,NA,TRBV18,CASSPAGQSTDTQYF,TGTGCCAGCTCACCGGCGGGACAGTCCACAGATACGCAGTATTTT
NA,TRBJ2-3,NA,TRBV20-1,CSAVRGGTDTQYF,TGCAGTGCTGTGCGTGGGGGCACAGATACGCAGTATTTT
NA,TRBJ2-1,NA,TRBV29-1,CSVVPLRGVANEQFF,TGCAGCGTTGTGCCTCTCAGGGGGGTGGCAAATGAGCAGTTCTTC
NA,TRBJ2-7,few,TRBV5-5,CASSLSQASYEQYF,TGTGCCAGCAGCTTGTCCCAGGCATCCTACGAGCAGTACTTC
NA,TRBJ1-1,NA,TRBV11-2,CASSRPQGRIVTEAFF,TGTGCCAGCAGCAGACCCCAGGGGCGCATCGTCACTGAAGCTTTCTTT
NA,TRBJ2-3,NA,TRBV2,CASTHHRDTFTDTQYF,TGTGCCAGCACCCACCACCGGGACACGTTCACAGATACGCAGTATTTT
TRBD2,TRBJ2-2,NA,TRBV4-1,CASSPLDLAGGRTGELFF,TGCGCCAGCAGCCCACTGGACCTAGCGGGGGGGCGAACCGGGGAGCTGTTTTTT
TRBD2,TRBJ2-3,few,TRBV3-1,CASSTPGLAGGTDTQYF,TGTGCCAGCAGCACACCGGGACTAGCGGGGGGCACAGATACGCAGTATTTT
NA,TRBJ2-5,NA,TRBV24-1,CATSGGAETQYF,TGTGCCACCAGTGGAGGGGCAGAGACCCAGTACTTC
NA,TRBJ2-1,many,TRBV5-1,CASSLEGNYYNEQFF,TGCGCCAGCAGCTTGGAGGGTAATTATTACAATGAGCAGTTCTTC
NA,TRBJ2-3,NA,TRBV7-9,CASSLALGDTDTQYF,TGTGCCAGCAGCTTAGCTCTGGGAGACACAGATACGCAGTATTTT
TRBD2,TRBJ2-3,NA,TRBV20-1,CSARELTPTSGGTDTQYF,TGCAGTGCTAGAGAACTAACCCCGACTAGCGGGGGTACAGATACGCAGTATTTT
NA,TRBJ1-2,once,TRBV12-3/TRBV12-4,CASSSWAGTGYTF,TGTGCCAGCAGTTCCTGGGCAGGGACGGGCTACACCTTC
TRBD2,TRBJ2-1,NA,TRBV29-1,CSVAGGAEQFF,TGCAGCGTTGCGGGGGGGGCTGAGCAGTTCTTC
NA,TRBJ1-3,few,TRBV3-1,CASSRQEGNTIYF,TGTGCCAGCAGCCGACAGGAAGGAAACACCATATATTTT
TRBD1,TRBJ2-2,NA,TRBV10-3,CAIKVGTGGTGGELFF,TGTGCCATCAAGGTCGGGACAGGGGGTACCGGCGGGGAGCTGTTTTTT
NA,TRBJ2-5,few,TRBV5-1,CASSLPIDDRFQRVETQYF,TGCGCCAGCAGCTTGCCGATAGACGACAGGTTCCAGCGTGTGGAGACCCAGTACTTC
NA,TRBJ1-2,NA,TRBV5-5,CASSLENSYGYTF,TGTGCCAGCAGCTTAGAGAATAGCTATGGCTACACCTTC
TRBD2,TRBJ2-1,few,TRBV4-1,CASRAERGGGTSYNEQFF,TGCGCCAGCAGGGCCGAGCGCGGCGGGGGGACCTCCTACAATGAGCAGTTCTTC
TRBD1,TRBJ2-1,few,TRBV12-3/TRBV12-4,CASTPDRGGLGQFF,TGTGCCAGCACCCCGGACAGGGGAGGATTAGGGCAGTTCTTC
NA,TRBJ1-6,few,TRBV12-3/TRBV12-4,CASSETQGRTFNSPLHF,TGTGCCAGCAGCGAAACGCAGGGAAGGACCTTTAATTCACCCCTCCACTTT
NA,TRBJ2-1,few,TRBV5-1,CASSAGIEQFF,TGCGCCAGCAGTGCCGGGATTGAGCAGTTCTTC
NA,TRBJ1-1,few,TRBV29-1,CSVEPPGLTEAFF,TGCAGCGTAGAACCACCTGGACTAACTGAAGCTTTCTTT
NA,TRBJ2-3,NA,TRBV24-1,CATSPRRTSTDTQYF,TGTGCCACCAGCCCCCGACGTACAAGCACAGATACGCAGTATTTT
NA,TRBJ1-1,few,TRBV6-6,CASVDEGNEAFF,TGTGCCAGCGTTGACGAGGGTAATGAAGCTTTCTTT
NA,TRBJ1-1,NA,TRBV25-1,CASSDRDRSRAFF,TGTGCCAGCAGTGACCGCGACAGGTCAAGGGCTTTCTTT
NA,TRBJ2-7,many,TRBV29-1,CSVVRRGGGNEQYF,TGCAGCGTTGTGCGCAGGGGAGGCGGTAACGAGCAGTACTTC
NA,TRBJ2-2,NA,TRBV27,CASSFYEQNTGELFF,TGTGCCAGCAGTTTTTATGAGCAGAACACCGGGGAGCTGTTTTTT
TRBD2,TRBJ2-1,few,TRBV6-1,CASRKNGDWRGAEQFF,TGTGCCAGCAGAAAGAATGGCGACTGGCGGGGGGCAGAGCAGTTCTTC
NA,TRBJ2-7,NA,TRBV28,CASSPLGRSGQTYEQYF,TGTGCCAGCAGTCCCCTGGGTCGTAGCGGCCAAACCTACGAGCAGTACTTC